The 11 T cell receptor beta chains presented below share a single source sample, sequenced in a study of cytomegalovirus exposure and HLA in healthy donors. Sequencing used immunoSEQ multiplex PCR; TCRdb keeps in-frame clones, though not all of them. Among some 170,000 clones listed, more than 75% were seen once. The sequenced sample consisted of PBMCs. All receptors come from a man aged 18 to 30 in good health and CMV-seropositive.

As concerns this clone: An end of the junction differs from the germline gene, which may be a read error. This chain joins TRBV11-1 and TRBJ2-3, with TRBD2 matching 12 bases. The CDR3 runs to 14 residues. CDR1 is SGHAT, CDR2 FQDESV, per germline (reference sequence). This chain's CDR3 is CASSLAGGPDTQYF. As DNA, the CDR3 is TGTGCCAGCAGCCTAGCGGGGGGGCCCGATACGCAGTATTTT.

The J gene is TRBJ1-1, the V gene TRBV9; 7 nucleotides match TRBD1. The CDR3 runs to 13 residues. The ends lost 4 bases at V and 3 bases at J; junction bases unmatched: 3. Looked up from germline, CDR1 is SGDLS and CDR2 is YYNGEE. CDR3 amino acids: CASSYDRDTEAFF. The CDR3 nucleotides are TGTGCCAGCAGCTACGACAGGGACACTGAAGCTTTCTTT.

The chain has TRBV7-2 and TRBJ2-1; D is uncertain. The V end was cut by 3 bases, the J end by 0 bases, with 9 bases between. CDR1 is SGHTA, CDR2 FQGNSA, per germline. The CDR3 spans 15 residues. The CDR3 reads CASSLVGFSYNEQFF. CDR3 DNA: TGTGCCAGCAGCTTGGTCGGGTTCTCCTACAATGAGCAGTTCTTC.

This CDR3 is CASSQGEYEQYF. The CDR3 region has the DNA TGTGCCAGCAGCCAGGGGGAATACGAGCAGTACTTC. This chain links TRBV6-5 with TRBJ2-7, with 7 nucleotides matching TRBD1. Trimming removed 6 bases from V and 4 bases from J; junction bases left unmatched: 3. In germline, CDR1 is MNHEY, CDR2 SVGAGI. The CDR3 runs to 12 residues.

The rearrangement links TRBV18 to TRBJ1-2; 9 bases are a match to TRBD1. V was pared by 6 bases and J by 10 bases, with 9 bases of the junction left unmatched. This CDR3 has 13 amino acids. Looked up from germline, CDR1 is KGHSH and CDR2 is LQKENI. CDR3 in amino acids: CASSPGGQGYYTF. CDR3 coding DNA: TGTGCCAGCTCCCCCGGGGGACAGGGATACTACACCTTC.

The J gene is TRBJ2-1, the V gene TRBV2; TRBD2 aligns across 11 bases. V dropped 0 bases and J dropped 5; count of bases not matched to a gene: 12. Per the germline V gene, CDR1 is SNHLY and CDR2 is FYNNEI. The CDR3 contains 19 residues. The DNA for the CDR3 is TGTGCCAGCAGTGAAGCGCGGCTAGCGGGAGGCGCCGCGCACAATGAGCAGTTCTTC. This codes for CASSEARLAGGAAHNEQFF.

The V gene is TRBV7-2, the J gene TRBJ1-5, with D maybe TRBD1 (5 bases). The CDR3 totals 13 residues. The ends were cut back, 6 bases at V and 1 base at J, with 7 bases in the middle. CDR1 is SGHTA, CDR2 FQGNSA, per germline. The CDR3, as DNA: TGTGCCAGCAGTTGGACAAGCAATCAGCCCCAGCATTTT. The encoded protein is CASSWTSNQPQHF.

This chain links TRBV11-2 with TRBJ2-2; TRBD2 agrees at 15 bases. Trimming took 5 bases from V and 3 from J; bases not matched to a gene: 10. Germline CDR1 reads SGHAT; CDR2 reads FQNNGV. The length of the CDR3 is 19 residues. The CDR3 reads CASSPRGTSGGRHTGELFF. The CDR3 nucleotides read TGTGCCAGCAGCCCTAGAGGGACTAGCGGGGGGAGGCACACCGGGGAGCTGTTTTTT.

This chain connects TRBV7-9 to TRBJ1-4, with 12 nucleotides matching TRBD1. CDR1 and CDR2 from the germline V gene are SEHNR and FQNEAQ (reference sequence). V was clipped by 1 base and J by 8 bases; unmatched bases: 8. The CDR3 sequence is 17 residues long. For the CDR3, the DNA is TGTGCCAGCAGCTTAGGGGACAGGGGGCCGGTAGAAGAAAAACTGTTTTTT. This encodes CASSLGDRGPVEEKLFF.

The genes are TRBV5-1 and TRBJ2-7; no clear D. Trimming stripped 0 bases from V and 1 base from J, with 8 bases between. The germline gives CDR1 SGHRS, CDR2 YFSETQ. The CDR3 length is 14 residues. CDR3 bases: TGCGCCAGCAGCTTGGGCCGGAGTTCCTACGAGCAGTACTTC. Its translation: CASSLGRSSYEQYF.

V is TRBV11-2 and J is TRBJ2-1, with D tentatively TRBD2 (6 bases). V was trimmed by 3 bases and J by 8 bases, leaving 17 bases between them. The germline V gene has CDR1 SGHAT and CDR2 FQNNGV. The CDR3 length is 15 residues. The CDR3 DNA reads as TGTGCCAGCAGCTTGGACGGGAGTATAATATATGAGCAGTTCTTC. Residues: CASSLDGSIIYEQFF. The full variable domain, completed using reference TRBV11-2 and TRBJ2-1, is EAGVAQSPRYKIIEKRQSVAFWCNPISGHATLYWYQQILGQGPKLLIQFQNNGVVDDSQLPKDRFSAERLKGVDSTLKIQPAKLEDSAVYLCASSLDGSIIYEQFFGPGTRLTVL.